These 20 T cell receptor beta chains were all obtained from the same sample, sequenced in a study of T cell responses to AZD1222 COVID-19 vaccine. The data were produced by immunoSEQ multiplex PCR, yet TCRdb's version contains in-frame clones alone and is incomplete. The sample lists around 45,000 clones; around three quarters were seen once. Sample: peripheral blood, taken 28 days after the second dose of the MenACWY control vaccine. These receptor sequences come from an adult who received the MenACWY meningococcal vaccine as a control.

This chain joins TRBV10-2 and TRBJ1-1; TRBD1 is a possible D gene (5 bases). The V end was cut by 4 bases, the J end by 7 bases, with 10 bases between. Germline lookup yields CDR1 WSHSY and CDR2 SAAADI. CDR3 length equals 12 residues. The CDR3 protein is CASSAGQGEAFF. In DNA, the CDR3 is TGCGCCAGCAGTGCGGGTCAGGGTGAAGCTTTCTTT.

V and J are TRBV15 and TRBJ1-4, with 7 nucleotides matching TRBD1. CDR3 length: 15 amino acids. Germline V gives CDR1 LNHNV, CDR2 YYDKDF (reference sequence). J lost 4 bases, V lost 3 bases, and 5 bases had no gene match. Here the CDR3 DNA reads TGTGCCACCAGCAGGGGACAGTTGAATAATGAAAAACTGTTTTTT. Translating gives CATSRGQLNNEKLFF.

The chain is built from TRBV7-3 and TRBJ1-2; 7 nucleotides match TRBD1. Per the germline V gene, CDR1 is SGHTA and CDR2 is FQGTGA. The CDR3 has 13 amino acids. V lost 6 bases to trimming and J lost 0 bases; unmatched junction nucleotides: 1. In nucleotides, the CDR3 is TGTGCCAGCAGACAGGGGTCTAACTATGGCTACACCTTC. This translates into CASRQGSNYGYTF.

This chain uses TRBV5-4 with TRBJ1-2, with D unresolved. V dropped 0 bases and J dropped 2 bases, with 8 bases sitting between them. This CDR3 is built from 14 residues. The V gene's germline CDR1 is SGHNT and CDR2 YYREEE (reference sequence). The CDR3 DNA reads TGTGCCAGCAGCTTGGTGCAGAAGAACTATGGCTACACCTTC. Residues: CASSLVQKNYGYTF.

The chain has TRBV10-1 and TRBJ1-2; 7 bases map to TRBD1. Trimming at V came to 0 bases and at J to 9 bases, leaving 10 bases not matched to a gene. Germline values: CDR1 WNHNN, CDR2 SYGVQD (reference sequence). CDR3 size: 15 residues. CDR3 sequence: CASSESIGQEASYTF. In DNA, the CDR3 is TGCGCCAGCAGTGAGTCGATTGGACAGGAGGCTAGCTACACCTTC.

The CDR3: CASRPKGRSKNTEAFF. For the CDR3, the DNA is TGCGCCAGCCGCCCCAAGGGGAGGTCCAAAAACACTGAAGCTTTCTTT. The rearrangement links TRBV10-1 to TRBJ1-1; D is possibly TRBD1 (5 bases). The germline V gene has CDR1 WNHNN and CDR2 SYGVQD (reference sequence). This CDR3 spans 16 amino acids. The V and J ends lost 8 bases and 2 bases respectively, with 21 bases between them.

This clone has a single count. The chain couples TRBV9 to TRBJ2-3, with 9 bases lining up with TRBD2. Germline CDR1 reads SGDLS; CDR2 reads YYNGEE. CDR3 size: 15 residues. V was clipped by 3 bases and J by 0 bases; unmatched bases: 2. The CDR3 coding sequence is TGTGCCAGCAGCGCGCTAGCGGGGAGCACAGATACGCAGTATTTT. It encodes CASSALAGSTDTQYF.

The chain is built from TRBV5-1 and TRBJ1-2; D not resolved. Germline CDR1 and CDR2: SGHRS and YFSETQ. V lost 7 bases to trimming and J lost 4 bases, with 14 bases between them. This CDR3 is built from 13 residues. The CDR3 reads CASRTGSLYGYTF. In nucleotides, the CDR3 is TGCGCCAGCCGTACGGGGTCTCTCTATGGCTACACCTTC.

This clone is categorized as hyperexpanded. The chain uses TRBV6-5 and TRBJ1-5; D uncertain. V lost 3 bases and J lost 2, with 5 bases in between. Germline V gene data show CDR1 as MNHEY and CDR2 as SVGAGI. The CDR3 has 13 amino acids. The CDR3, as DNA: TGTGCCAGCAGTTATCAGGGCAATCAGCCCCAGCATTTT. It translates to CASSYQGNQPQHF.

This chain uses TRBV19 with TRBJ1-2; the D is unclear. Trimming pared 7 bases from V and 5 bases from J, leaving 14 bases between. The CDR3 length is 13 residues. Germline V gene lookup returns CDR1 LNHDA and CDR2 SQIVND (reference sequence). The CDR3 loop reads CASNGPEGYGYTF. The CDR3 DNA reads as TGTGCCAGTAATGGCCCGGAGGGTTATGGCTACACCTTC.

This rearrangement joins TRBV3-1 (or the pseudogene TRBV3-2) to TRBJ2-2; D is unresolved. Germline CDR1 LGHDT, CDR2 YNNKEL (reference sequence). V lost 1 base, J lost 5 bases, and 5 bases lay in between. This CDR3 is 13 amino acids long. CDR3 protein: CASSQAKTGELFF. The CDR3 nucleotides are TGTGCCAGCAGCCAAGCCAAAACCGGGGAGCTGTTTTTT.

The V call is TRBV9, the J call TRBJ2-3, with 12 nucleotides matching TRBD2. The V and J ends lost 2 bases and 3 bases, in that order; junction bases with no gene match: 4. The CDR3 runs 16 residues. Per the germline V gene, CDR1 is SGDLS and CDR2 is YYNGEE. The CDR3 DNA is TGTGCCAGCAGCGTTCTAGCGGGAGGGCCGACAGATACGCAGTATTTT. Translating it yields CASSVLAGGPTDTQYF.

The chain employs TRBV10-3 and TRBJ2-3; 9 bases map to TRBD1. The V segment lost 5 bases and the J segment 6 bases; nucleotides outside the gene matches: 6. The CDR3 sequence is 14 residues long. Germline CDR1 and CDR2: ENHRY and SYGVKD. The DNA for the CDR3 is TGTGCCATCAGTAACCCCGGGACAGGGGATACGCAGTATTTT. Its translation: CAISNPGTGDTQYF.

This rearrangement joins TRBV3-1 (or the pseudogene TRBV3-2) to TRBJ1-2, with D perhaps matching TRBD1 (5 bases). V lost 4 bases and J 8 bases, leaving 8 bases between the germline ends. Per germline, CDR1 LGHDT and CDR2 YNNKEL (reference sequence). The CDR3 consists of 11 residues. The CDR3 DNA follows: TGTGCCAGCAGCCGGGACGCCGGCTACACCTTC. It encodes CASSRDAGYTF.

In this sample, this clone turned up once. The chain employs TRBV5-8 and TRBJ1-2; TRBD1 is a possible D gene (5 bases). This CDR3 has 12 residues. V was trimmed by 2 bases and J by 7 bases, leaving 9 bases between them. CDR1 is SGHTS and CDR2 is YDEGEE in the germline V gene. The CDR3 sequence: CASSFFRGGYTF. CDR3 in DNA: TGTGCCAGCAGCTTTTTTAGGGGTGGCTACACCTTC.

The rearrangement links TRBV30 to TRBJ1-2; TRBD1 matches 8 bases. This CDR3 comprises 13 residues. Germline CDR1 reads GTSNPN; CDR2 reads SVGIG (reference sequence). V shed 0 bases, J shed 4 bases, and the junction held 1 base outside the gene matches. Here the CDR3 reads CAWSVQGVYGYTF. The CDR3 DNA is TGTGCCTGGAGTGTACAGGGGGTCTATGGCTACACCTTC.

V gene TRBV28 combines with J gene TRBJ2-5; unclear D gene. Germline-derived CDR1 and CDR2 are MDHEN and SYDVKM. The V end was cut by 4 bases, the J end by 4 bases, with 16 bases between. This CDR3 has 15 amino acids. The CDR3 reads CASSYPTGGGETQYF. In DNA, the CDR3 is TGTGCCAGCAGTTACCCAACGGGCGGCGGAGAGACCCAGTACTTC.

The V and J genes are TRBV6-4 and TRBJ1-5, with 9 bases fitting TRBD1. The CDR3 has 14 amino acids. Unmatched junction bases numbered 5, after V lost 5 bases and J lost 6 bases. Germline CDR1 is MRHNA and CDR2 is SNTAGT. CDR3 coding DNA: TGTGCCAGCAGTAATACAGGGGGCAGTCAGCCCCAGCATTTT. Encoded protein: CASSNTGGSQPQHF.

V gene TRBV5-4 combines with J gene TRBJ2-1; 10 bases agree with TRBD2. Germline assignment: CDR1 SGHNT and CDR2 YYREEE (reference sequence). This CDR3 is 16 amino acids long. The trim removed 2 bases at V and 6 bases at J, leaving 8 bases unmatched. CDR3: CASSLELAGASNEQFF. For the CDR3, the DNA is TGTGCCAGCAGCTTAGAGCTAGCGGGAGCCTCCAATGAGCAGTTCTTC. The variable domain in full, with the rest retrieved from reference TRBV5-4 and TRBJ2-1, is ETGVTQSPTHLIKTRGQQVTLRCSSQSGHNTVSWYQQALGQGPQFIFQYYREEENGRGNFPPRFSGLQFPNYSSELNVNALELDDSALYLCASSLELAGASNEQFFGPGTRLTVL.

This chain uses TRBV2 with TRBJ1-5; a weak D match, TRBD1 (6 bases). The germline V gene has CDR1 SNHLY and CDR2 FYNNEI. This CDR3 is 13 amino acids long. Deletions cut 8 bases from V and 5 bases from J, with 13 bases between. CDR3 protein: CASSGQMHQPQHF. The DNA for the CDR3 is TGTGCCAGCTCTGGACAGATGCATCAGCCCCAGCATTTT.